The 25 T cell receptor beta chains below all came from one sample that was sequenced in a study of T cell repertoires in cytomegalovirus infection. Via MiXCR, TCRdb re-called the reads, giving one row per CDR3 protein. This table has around 260,000 distinct CDR3 sequences, roughly 9.1% appearing once. The sample taken for sequencing was PBMCs. The receptors come from a human donor in good health (CMV status not recorded). Some clones in this sample may be carry-over from other donors' samples.

This clonotype turned up a few times. V and J are TRBV12-3 or TRBV12-4 and TRBJ2-3; D not resolved. V lost 3 bases and J 6 bases, leaving 10 bases between the germline ends. The CDR3 sequence is 13 residues long. Written as DNA, the CDR3 is TGTGCCAGCAGTTTTCCCAGTTTCGATACGCAGTATTTT. Translated: CASSFPSFDTQYF.

This clonotype was counted many times. The chain couples TRBV7-2 to TRBJ1-2; D unclear. Germline V gives CDR1 SGHTA, CDR2 FQGNSA. The CDR3 consists of 12 residues. V was trimmed by 5 bases and J by 2 bases, leaving 6 bases between them. The CDR3 region has the DNA TGTGCCAGCAGCAATCAAAACTATGGCTACACCTTC. Translating it yields CASSNQNYGYTF.

Many counts were recorded for this clonotype. This rearrangement joins TRBV7-2 to TRBJ1-6; D ambiguous. Between the trimmed V and J ends, which lost 0 bases and 10 bases, there was a span of 19 bases. CDR1 and CDR2 from the germline V gene are SGHTA and FQGNSA. This CDR3 spans 17 amino acids. The CDR3 sequence: CASSLAYPTRKGSPLHF. In DNA form, the CDR3 reads TGTGCCAGCAGCTTAGCGTATCCTACCAGAAAAGGGTCACCCCTCCACTTT.

Many counts were recorded for this clonotype. The chain employs TRBV19 and TRBJ2-2; D is unclear. V shed 3 bases and J shed 5 bases, with 10 bases lying between them. Germline CDR1 and CDR2: LNHDA and SQIVND (reference sequence). The CDR3 is 14 amino acids. CDR3: CASSMKSWTGELFF. The CDR3 DNA reads TGTGCCAGTAGTATGAAGAGCTGGACCGGGGAGCTGTTTTTT.

This clonotype was detected ten times or more. The chain employs TRBV7-2 and TRBJ1-3; D not certain. There are 15 residues in the CDR3. Germline values: CDR1 SGHTA, CDR2 FQGNSA. Trimming cost V 5 bases and J 1 base, with 12 bases left between them. This chain's CDR3 is CASSPNTDSGNTIYF. The CDR3 nucleotides read TGTGCCAGCAGCCCAAACACGGATTCTGGAAACACCATATATTTT.

V gene TRBV7-8 combines with J gene TRBJ1-6; 7 nucleotides line up with TRBD1. Germline V lookup: CDR1 SGHVS, CDR2 FQNEAQ. There are 15 residues in the CDR3. The V gene end was trimmed by 3 bases and the J gene end by 8 bases; junction bases not matched to a gene: 7. CDR3 in DNA: TGTGCCAGCAGCTTGTCGACAGGGCGAGATTCACCCCTCCACTTT. As protein: CASSLSTGRDSPLHF.

The J gene is TRBJ1-1, the V gene TRBV18, with 8 bases fitting TRBD1. The CDR3 totals 15 residues. The trim removed 3 bases at V and 4 bases at J, leaving 7 bases unmatched. Germline loops: CDR1 KGHSH, CDR2 LQKENI. In DNA form, the CDR3 reads TGTGCCAGCTCACCGGACAGGGATTATGGCACTGAAGCTTTCTTT. Translation gives CASSPDRDYGTEAFF.

This clonotype showed up just a few times. This chain links TRBV7-8 with TRBJ2-7; weak D call: TRBD1 (6 bases). Trimming took off 4 bases at V and 0 bases at J, with 13 bases between the two ends. CDR3 length: 15 residues. The germline V gene has CDR1 SGHVS and CDR2 FQNEAQ. The CDR3 reads CASSSRGASSYEQYF. CDR3 DNA sequence: TGTGCCAGCAGCTCCAGGGGTGCTAGCTCCTACGAGCAGTACTTC.

The chain couples TRBV3-1 to TRBJ1-1; 10 positions agree with TRBD1. V gave up 1 base and J gave up 0 bases; unmatched junction bases: 5. The CDR3 runs to 17 residues. CDR1 and CDR2 (germline): LGHDT, YNNKEL (reference sequence). CDR3 region: CASSQAGQGPLNTEAFF. The CDR3 DNA is TGTGCCAGCAGCCAAGCGGGACAGGGGCCCTTGAACACTGAAGCTTTCTTT.

This clonotype was counted many times. The chain employs TRBV28 and TRBJ2-7; D may match TRBD1 or TRBD2 (6 bases each). The V gene's germline CDR1 is MDHEN and CDR2 SYDVKM. Trimming removed 2 bases at V and 6 bases at J, with 17 bases between. The length of the CDR3 is 15 residues. The CDR3 loop reads CASSLGGLATVEQYF. The CDR3 DNA sequence: TGTGCCAGCAGTTTAGGGGGGCTCGCTACGGTCGAGCAGTACTTC. The full variable domain, its missing parts supplied by reference TRBV28 and TRBJ2-7, is DVKVTQSSRYLVKRTGEKVFLECVQDMDHENMFWYRQDPGLGLRLIYFSYDVKMKEKGDIPEGYSVSREKKERFSLILESASTNQTSMYLCASSLGGLATVEQYFGPGTRLTVT.

This clonotype was counted many times. V gene TRBV7-2 combines with J gene TRBJ2-3; 9 bases map to TRBD2. The CDR3 contains 13 residues. V was clipped by 5 bases and J by 10 bases; unmatched bases: 7. Germline V gene lookup returns CDR1 SGHTA and CDR2 FQGNSA. The CDR3 here is CASSRRRTSAQYF. The CDR3 nucleotides are TGTGCCAGCAGCCGACGTCGGACTAGCGCGCAGTATTTT.

This clonotype occurred many times. The chain has TRBV28 and TRBJ1-2; D is ambiguous. This CDR3 has 10 amino acids. In germline, CDR1 is MDHEN, CDR2 SYDVKM. The V end lost 5 bases, the J end lost 9 bases, and 7 bases lay between the germline ends. CDR3 region: CASSDSSYTF. CDR3 DNA sequence: TGTGCCAGCAGTGACTCGAGCTACACCTTC.

This clonotype was counted ten times or more. The chain is built from TRBV9 and TRBJ2-1, with 15 bases matching TRBD2. Trimming removed 4 bases from V and 8 bases from J; junction bases left unmatched: 13. The length of the CDR3 is 18 residues. Germline values: CDR1 SGDLS, CDR2 YYNGEE. The CDR3 here is CASSTSRLGLAGGHEQFF. CDR3 sequence (DNA): TGTGCCAGCAGCACATCTCGCCTCGGACTAGCGGGAGGGCATGAGCAGTTCTTC.

This clonotype occurred a few times. This chain connects TRBV12-3 or TRBV12-4 to TRBJ1-1, with 11 bases identical to TRBD1. V trimming: 6 bases; J trimming: 4 bases; junction bases outside the gene matches: 7. The CDR3 extends over 15 amino acids. CDR3 nucleotides: TGTGCCAGCAGCCGGGGGGGGACAGGGGGCACTGAAGCTTTCTTT. Its translation is CASSRGGTGGTEAFF.

There are many counts of this clonotype. J is TRBJ1-1 and V is TRBV7-2; D unresolved. CDR1 is SGHTA and CDR2 is FQGNSA in the germline V gene. CDR3 length: 12 amino acids. Between the trimmed V and J ends, which lost 5 bases and 6 bases, there was a span of 10 bases. The CDR3 sequence is CASSRPFSEAFF. The CDR3, as DNA: TGTGCCAGCAGCCGACCGTTTTCTGAAGCTTTCTTT.

The V gene is TRBV7-9, the J gene TRBJ1-6, with a tentative D call TRBD1 (5 bases). Germline V gene sequence: CDR1 SEHNR, CDR2 FQNEAQ (reference sequence). The CDR3 length is 18 residues. V was shortened by 3 bases and J by 6 bases, with 21 bases between the two germline ends. For the CDR3, the DNA is TGTGCCAGCAGCTTGGGACTTGAGACCGGACGCGGTAATTCACCCCTCCACTTT. This gives the protein CASSLGLETGRGNSPLHF.

V and J are TRBV12-3 or TRBV12-4 and TRBJ2-7; D remains ambiguous. The CDR3 length is 12 residues. The V gene lost 4 bases and the J gene lost 4 bases, with 8 bases spanning the gap. CDR3 sequence (DNA): TGTGCCAGCAGTTCCTTTCATTACGAGCAGTACTTC. Amino acid sequence: CASSSFHYEQYF.

This clonotype was counted a few times. V and J are TRBV18 and TRBJ2-5, with 10 bases identical to TRBD1. The V gene end was trimmed by 3 bases and the J gene end by 0 bases; junction bases not matched to a gene: 1. This CDR3 is built from 15 residues. Germline assignment: CDR1 KGHSH and CDR2 LQKENI. CDR3 amino acids: CASSPDRGDQETQYF. In DNA form, the CDR3 reads TGTGCCAGCTCACCGGACAGGGGGGACCAAGAGACCCAGTACTTC.

This clonotype was counted at least ten times. This chain joins TRBV7-2 and TRBJ2-2; tentative D call: TRBD2 (5 bases). Germline V gene data show CDR1 as SGHTA and CDR2 as FQGNSA. V dropped 1 base and J dropped 4 bases, with 13 bases sitting between them. The CDR3 runs 16 residues. CDR3 bases: TGTGCCAGCAGCTTAGATCGGGCTCGGGGCACCGGGGAGCTGTTTTTT. Protein sequence: CASSLDRARGTGELFF.

This clonotype was counted at least ten times. V gene TRBV12-3 or TRBV12-4 combines with J gene TRBJ2-3, with D perhaps matching TRBD2 (5 bases). Trimming removed 6 bases from V and 9 bases from J, with 13 bases in between. The CDR3 is 12 residues long. Written as DNA, the CDR3 is TGTGCCAGCAGCCCCCGGGGTTGGACGCAGTATTTT. It encodes CASSPRGWTQYF.

Many counts were recorded for this clonotype. The genes are TRBV6-2 or TRBV6-3 and TRBJ2-2, with D unresolved. CDR1 and CDR2 from the germline V gene are MNHEY and SVGEGT. The germline V and J ends were trimmed by 6 bases and 6 bases, with 5 bases remaining between them. CDR3 size: 11 residues. DNA for the CDR3: TGTGCCAGCAGCGACGCCGGGGAGCTGTTTTTT. It codes for CASSDAGELFF.

This clonotype came up a few times. CDR3 region: CASRRTGDTEAFF. In nucleotides, the CDR3 is TGTGCCAGCAGGAGGACAGGGGACACTGAAGCTTTCTTT. The V and J genes are TRBV2 and TRBJ1-1; 9 bases are a match to TRBD1. J lost 3 bases, V lost 6 bases, and 2 bases had no gene match. CDR3 size: 13 residues. Looked up from germline, CDR1 is SNHLY and CDR2 is FYNNEI. The full variable domain, its missing parts supplied by reference TRBV2 and TRBJ1-1, is EPEVTQTPSHQVTQMGQEVILRCVPISNHLYFYWYRQILGQKVEFLVSFYNNEISEKSEIFDDQFSVERPDGSNFTLKIRSTKLEDSAMYFCASRRTGDTEAFFGQGTRLTVV.

The rearrangement links TRBV28 to TRBJ2-4; D is uncertain. CDR3 size: 15 residues. V lost 6 bases, J lost 0 bases, and 12 bases lay in between. Germline V gives CDR1 MDHEN, CDR2 SYDVKM. In DNA, the CDR3 is TGTGCCAGCAGATTGACCTCAGTAGCCAAAAACATTCAGTACTTC. Translated: CASRLTSVAKNIQYF.

On this clonotype: Given a much more abundant clone one base away, this may be a read error. This sequence joins TRBV7-2 and TRBJ1-2, with D unclear. The CDR3 contains 11 residues. Germline CDR1 and CDR2: SGHTA and FQGNSA. V gave up 7 bases and J gave up 7 bases, with 10 bases separating them. DNA for the CDR3: TGTGCCAGCAACCTAAACGGTGGCTACACCTTC. Translated: CASNLNGGYTF.

In this sample, this clonotype turned up many times. V is TRBV6-1 and J is TRBJ2-3, with D maybe TRBD2 (6 bases). The length of the CDR3 is 14 residues. The ends were cut back, 6 bases at V and 7 bases at J, with 17 bases in the middle. Germline CDR1 MNHNS, CDR2 SASEGT. CDR3 region: CASSKPGTLHTQYF. The DNA for the CDR3 is TGTGCCAGCAGCAAACCGGGGACTCTCCATACGCAGTATTTT.